This entry lists 25 T cell receptor beta chains sequenced from one sample in a study of T cell responses to AZD1222 COVID-19 vaccine. Sequencing used immunoSEQ multiplex PCR; TCRdb keeps in-frame clones, though not all of them. The sample holds 90,000 to 150,000 clones, approximately 88% seen once. Sequencing was performed on peripheral blood, taken on day 0 of AZD1222 vaccination. These receptors came from an adult in good health.

This chain links TRBV6-2 or TRBV6-3 with TRBJ2-3, with 8 nucleotides matching TRBD2. The CDR3 spans 14 residues. Germline values: CDR1 MNHEY, CDR2 SVGEGT. V was pared by 5 bases and J by 2 bases, with 3 bases of the junction left unmatched. Here the CDR3 DNA reads TGTGCCAGCAGTATCGGACTAGCCACAGATACGCAGTATTTT. It codes for CASSIGLATDTQYF.

The chain employs TRBV19 and TRBJ1-1; D gene ambiguous. The CDR3 is made up of 13 amino acids. Germline V gene data show CDR1 as LNHDA and CDR2 as SQIVND (reference sequence). Trimming pared 6 bases from V and 0 bases from J, leaving 8 bases between. The DNA for the CDR3 is TGTGCCAGTAGGCGGGCTATGAACACTGAAGCTTTCTTT. It encodes CASRRAMNTEAFF.

The chain carries TRBV11-3 and TRBJ2-1; 12 nucleotides agree with TRBD2. Germline V gene data show CDR1 as SGHNT and CDR2 as YENEEA. V gave up 2 bases and J gave up 13 bases; unmatched junction bases: 15. CDR3 length: 17 amino acids. The CDR3 DNA reads as TGTGCCAGCAGCTTATCTAGCGGGGGGGCCTTCCCCGCTGAACAGTTCTTC. It translates to CASSLSSGGAFPAEQFF. The variable domain in full, with the rest retrieved from reference TRBV11-3 and TRBJ2-1, is EAGVVQSPRYKIIEKKQPVAFWCNPISGHNTLYWYLQNLGQGPELLIRYENEEAVDDSQLPKDRFSAERLKGVDSTLKIQPAELGDSAVYLCASSLSSGGAFPAEQFFGPGTRLTVL.

V usage is TRBV10-1 and J usage is TRBJ1-1; D is unresolved. There are 13 residues in the CDR3. CDR1 WNHNN and CDR2 SYGVQD come from the germline V gene (reference sequence). The ends were cut back, 3 bases at V and 5 bases at J, with 10 bases in the middle. Here the CDR3 DNA reads TGCGCCAGCAGTGATTGGGGAGGAACTGAAGCTTTCTTT. Protein: CASSDWGGTEAFF.

This sequence joins TRBV6-5 and TRBJ2-5, with 8 bases aligning to TRBD1. After removal of 4 bases from V and 7 bases from J, the junction contained 11 bases not matched to a gene. The CDR3 has 15 residues. Germline lookup yields CDR1 MNHEY and CDR2 SVGAGI. This chain's CDR3 is CASSLAGDRSGTQYF. The CDR3 nucleotides are TGTGCCAGCAGTTTAGCTGGGGACAGGTCGGGGACCCAGTACTTC.

The V and J genes are TRBV11-1 and TRBJ2-3, with D perhaps TRBD1 (6 bases). Germline CDR1 SGHAT, CDR2 FQDESV (reference sequence). V shed 0 bases and J shed 3 bases, with 13 bases lying between them. The CDR3 spans 16 residues. CDR3 protein: CASSLAIGGGTDTQYF. The CDR3 DNA sequence: TGTGCCAGCAGCTTAGCTATTGGGGGCGGGACAGATACGCAGTATTTT.

The chain links TRBV27 to TRBJ1-1, with a tentative D call TRBD1 (5 bases). Trimming took 8 bases from V and 1 from J, leaving 8 bases between them. There are 12 residues in the CDR3. The V gene's germline CDR1 is MNHEY and CDR2 SMNVEV (reference sequence). CDR3 sequence (DNA): TGTGCCAGCTATACAGGGAACACTGAAGCTTTCTTT. Protein sequence: CASYTGNTEAFF.

The chain has TRBV2 and TRBJ1-1, with TRBD1 as a possible D gene (6 bases). The ends were cut back, 9 bases at V and 0 bases at J, with 14 bases in the middle. This CDR3 contains 14 residues. Germline-derived CDR1 and CDR2 are SNHLY and FYNNEI. DNA of the CDR3: TGTGCCAGGATCCTCGGGGGCTTGAACACTGAAGCTTTCTTT. This translates into CARILGGLNTEAFF.

This clone was detected only a few times. The gene calls are TRBV5-1 and TRBJ2-5; tentatively, D is TRBD1 (7 bases). Trimming shortened V by 4 bases and J by 2 bases, and 18 bases separated the two germline ends. The CDR3 contains 16 residues. Germline CDR1 reads SGHRS; CDR2 reads YFSETQ. CDR3 sequence reads: CASSTQATGRQETQYF. CDR3 coding DNA: TGCGCCAGCAGCACCCAAGCGACAGGGAGGCAAGAGACCCAGTACTTC.

This clone was observed a single time. This chain connects TRBV20-1 to TRBJ1-2; D unresolved. Trimming left V 6 bases short and J 5 bases short, with 4 bases between. This CDR3 spans 9 amino acids. The germline gives CDR1 DFQATT, CDR2 SNEGSKA (reference sequence). For the CDR3, the DNA is TGCAGTGCCATTTATGGCTACACCTTC. It codes for CSAIYGYTF.

The rearrangement links TRBV27 to TRBJ1-1; the D is unclear. V dropped 5 bases and J dropped 4 bases, with 14 bases sitting between them. The CDR3 is 14 amino acids. Germline CDR1 MNHEY, CDR2 SMNVEV (reference sequence). The CDR3 protein is CASSTGPYLTEAFF. CDR3 DNA: TGTGCCAGCAGTACCGGGCCTTATCTCACTGAAGCTTTCTTT.

The chain joins TRBV4-2 to TRBJ2-1; 9 bases line up with TRBD2. After removal of 0 bases from V and 8 bases from J, the junction contained 8 bases not matched to a gene. Germline lookup yields CDR1 LGHNA and CDR2 YNFKEQ. This CDR3 region has 16 residues. The CDR3 spells CASSQEVAGAPHEQFF. The CDR3 nucleotides read TGTGCCAGCAGCCAAGAAGTAGCGGGGGCCCCACATGAGCAGTTCTTC.

The V call is TRBV11-2, the J call TRBJ1-6; D remains unclear. This CDR3 contains 15 residues. From germline, CDR1 is SGHAT and CDR2 FQNNGV. Trimming took off 3 bases at V and 3 bases at J, with 9 bases between the two ends. The CDR3 loop is CASSLGYGYNSPLHF. In DNA, the CDR3 is TGTGCCAGCAGCTTGGGATATGGCTATAATTCACCCCTCCACTTT.

The V and J genes are TRBV11-2 and TRBJ2-3, with unresolved D. The ends were cut back, 5 bases at V and 0 bases at J, with 3 bases in the middle. Germline lookup yields CDR1 SGHAT and CDR2 FQNNGV. CDR3 length: 12 residues. Written as DNA, the CDR3 is TGTGCCAGCAGCCCTAGCACAGATACGCAGTATTTT. It codes for CASSPSTDTQYF.

The rearrangement links TRBV11-2 to TRBJ1-1; D call uncertain. Between the trimmed V and J ends, which lost 5 bases and 5 bases, there was a span of 15 bases. CDR3 length equals 14 residues. CDR1 is SGHAT, CDR2 FQNNGV, per germline. The CDR3 DNA reads TGTGCCAGCAGCCCCCAATTGGGAGGGACTGAAGCTTTCTTT. It encodes CASSPQLGGTEAFF.

This chain links TRBV9 with TRBJ2-1, with D perhaps matching TRBD2 (6 bases). Germline CDR1 is SGDLS and CDR2 is YYNGEE. The CDR3 is 14 residues long. V lost 5 bases, J lost 8 bases, and 17 bases lay in between. The CDR3 loop is CASSPTRGEDEQFF. The CDR3 bases are TGTGCCAGCAGTCCGACGCGGGGAGAGGATGAGCAGTTCTTC.

The V and J genes are TRBV19 and TRBJ2-2; D gene ambiguous. The CDR3 spans 17 residues. Looked up from germline, CDR1 is LNHDA and CDR2 is SQIVND (reference sequence). V lost 3 bases and J 6 bases, leaving 20 bases between the germline ends. CDR3 in amino acids: CASSMLISRLVAGELFF. The CDR3 bases are TGTGCCAGTAGTATGCTCATCTCTCGGCTCGTTGCCGGGGAGCTGTTTTTT.

This chain links TRBV27 with TRBJ2-4; D unclear. This CDR3 is 14 amino acids long. V gave up 5 bases and J gave up 6 bases, with 14 bases separating them. Germline assignment: CDR1 MNHEY and CDR2 SMNVEV (reference sequence). The CDR3 coding sequence is TGTGCCAGCAGTCCGGCCTCCATACCAAACATTCAGTACTTC. Encoded protein: CASSPASIPNIQYF.

This clone came up many times. The chain couples TRBV4-3 to TRBJ2-3; 12 bases map to TRBD2. Germline CDR1 is LGHNA and CDR2 is YSLEER. The length of the CDR3 is 16 residues. The V gene end was trimmed by 0 bases and the J gene end by 4 bases; junction bases not matched to a gene: 2. CDR3 nucleotide sequence: TGCGCCAGCAGCCAAGATCTAGCGGGGGGGCCAGATACGCAGTATTTT. Translated: CASSQDLAGGPDTQYF.

The chain uses TRBV18 and TRBJ2-3, with D perhaps matching TRBD1 or TRBD2 (5 bases each). In germline, CDR1 is KGHSH, CDR2 LQKENI. Trimming took off 3 bases at V and 0 bases at J, with 13 bases between the two ends. This CDR3 spans 16 amino acids. CDR3 residues: CASSPKGRKSTDTQYF. In DNA form, the CDR3 reads TGTGCCAGCTCACCCAAGGGACGCAAGAGCACAGATACGCAGTATTTT.

The CDR3 sequence is CASSLEIVGFEAFF. The DNA for the CDR3 is TGTGCCAGCAGCTTGGAGATAGTAGGATTCGAAGCTTTCTTT. The chain uses TRBV5-4 and TRBJ1-1; no firm D call. Deletions cut 0 bases from V and 8 bases from J, with 14 bases between. CDR1 SGHNT and CDR2 YYREEE come from the germline V gene (reference sequence). The CDR3 consists of 14 residues.

In its sample, this clone was seen a few times. The rearrangement uses TRBV6-1 and TRBJ2-7; 10 bases are a match to TRBD2. The CDR3 has 15 amino acids. V was clipped by 3 bases and J by 3 bases; unmatched bases: 5. CDR1 is MNHNS and CDR2 is SASEGT in the germline V gene. CDR3 coding DNA: TGTGCCAGCAGTGAGTTAGCGGGGGGAAGCTACGAGCAGTACTTC. It encodes CASSELAGGSYEQYF.

The chain couples TRBV23-1 to TRBJ1-3, with D perhaps TRBD1 (5 bases). TRBV23-1 is classed as an ORF, of uncertain function. The CDR3 runs to 17 residues. V gave up 1 base and J gave up 0 bases, with 13 bases separating them. CDR3 bases: TGCGCCAGCAGTCAATATCAGGGACGAACCTCTGGAAACACCATATATTTT. Protein sequence: CASSQYQGRTSGNTIYF.

J is TRBJ2-2 and V is TRBV7-5; the listed D gene, TRBD2, was not tested against the DNA. TRBV7-5 is a recognized pseudogene. The CDR3 length is 17 residues. CDR3 coding DNA: TGTGCCAGAAGCTCCCCTTGGGAGCGGGGGGTCACCGGGGAGCTGTTTTTT. It codes for CARSSPWERGVTGELFF.

This clone was seen more than once but under ten times. The genes are TRBV27 and TRBJ1-1, with 9 bases lining up with TRBD1. The CDR3 covers 14 residues. Germline lookup yields CDR1 MNHEY and CDR2 SMNVEV (reference sequence). J lost 5 bases, V lost 5 bases, and 6 bases had no gene match. The CDR3 nucleotides read TGTGCCAGCAGTAGGGACAGGGAGGGGACTGAAGCTTTCTTT. Protein sequence: CASSRDREGTEAFF.